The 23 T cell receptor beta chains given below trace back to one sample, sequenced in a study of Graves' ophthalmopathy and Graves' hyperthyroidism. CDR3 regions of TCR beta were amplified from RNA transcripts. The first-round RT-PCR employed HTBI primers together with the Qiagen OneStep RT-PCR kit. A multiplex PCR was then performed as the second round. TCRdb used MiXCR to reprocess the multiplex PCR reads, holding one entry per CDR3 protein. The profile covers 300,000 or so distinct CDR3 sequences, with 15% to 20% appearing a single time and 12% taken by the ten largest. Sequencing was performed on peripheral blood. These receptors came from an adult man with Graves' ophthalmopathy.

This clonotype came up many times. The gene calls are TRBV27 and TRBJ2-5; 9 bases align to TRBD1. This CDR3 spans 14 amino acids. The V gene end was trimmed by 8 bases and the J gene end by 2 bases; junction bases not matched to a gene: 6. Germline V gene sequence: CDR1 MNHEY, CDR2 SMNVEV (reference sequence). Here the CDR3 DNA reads TGTGCCAGCGCGGACAGGGGCCTTCAAGAGACCCAGTACTTC. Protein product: CASADRGLQETQYF.

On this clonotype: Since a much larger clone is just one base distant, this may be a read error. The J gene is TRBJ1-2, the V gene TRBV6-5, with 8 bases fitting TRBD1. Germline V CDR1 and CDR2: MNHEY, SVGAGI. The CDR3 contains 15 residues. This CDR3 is CVSSYSRGLDYGYTF. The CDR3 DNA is TGTGTCAGCAGTTACAGCAGGGGGCTCGACTATGGCTACACCTTC.

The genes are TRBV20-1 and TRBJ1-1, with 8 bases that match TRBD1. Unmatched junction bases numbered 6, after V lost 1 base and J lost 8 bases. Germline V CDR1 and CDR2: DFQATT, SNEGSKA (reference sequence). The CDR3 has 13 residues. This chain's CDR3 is CSARGGQGLEAFF. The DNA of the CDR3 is TGCAGTGCTAGAGGTGGACAGGGTTTAGAAGCTTTCTTT.

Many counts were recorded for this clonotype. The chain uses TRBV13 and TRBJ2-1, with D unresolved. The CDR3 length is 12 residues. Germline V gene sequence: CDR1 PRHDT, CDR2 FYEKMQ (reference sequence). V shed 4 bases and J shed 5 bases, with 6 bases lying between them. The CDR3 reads CASSSRNNEQFF. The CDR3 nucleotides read TGTGCCAGCAGCTCCCGGAACAATGAGCAGTTCTTC.

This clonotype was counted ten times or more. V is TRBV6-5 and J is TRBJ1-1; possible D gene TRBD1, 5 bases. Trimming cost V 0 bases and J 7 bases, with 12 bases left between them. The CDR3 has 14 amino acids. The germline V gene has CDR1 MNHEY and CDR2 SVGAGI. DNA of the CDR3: TGTGCCAGCAGTTACTCATTGGGGGGGTATGAAGCTTTCTTT. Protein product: CASSYSLGGYEAFF.

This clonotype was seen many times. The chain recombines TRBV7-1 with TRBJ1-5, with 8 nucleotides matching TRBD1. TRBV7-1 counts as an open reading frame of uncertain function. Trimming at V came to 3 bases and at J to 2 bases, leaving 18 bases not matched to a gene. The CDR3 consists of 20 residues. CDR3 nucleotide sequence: TGTGCCAGCAGCTCTAGGGTTCCCGGGACAGGAATTTTAGGCAATCAGCCCCAGCATTTT. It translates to CASSSRVPGTGILGNQPQHF.

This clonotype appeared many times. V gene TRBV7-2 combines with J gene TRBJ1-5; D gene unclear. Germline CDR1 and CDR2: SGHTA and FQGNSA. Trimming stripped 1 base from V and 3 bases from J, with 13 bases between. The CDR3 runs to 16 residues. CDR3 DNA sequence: TGTGCCAGCAGCTTAGTGTCGAGTCAGCCCAATCAGCCCCAGCATTTT. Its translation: CASSLVSSQPNQPQHF.

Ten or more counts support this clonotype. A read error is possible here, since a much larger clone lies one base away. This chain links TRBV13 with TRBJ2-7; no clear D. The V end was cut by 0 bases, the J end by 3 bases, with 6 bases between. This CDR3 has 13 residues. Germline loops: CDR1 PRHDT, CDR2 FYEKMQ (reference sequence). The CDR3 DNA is TGTGCCAGCAGCTTAGGTTGGGGCTACGAGCAGTACTTC. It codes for CASSLGWGYEQYF. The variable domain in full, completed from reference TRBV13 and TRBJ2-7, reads AAGVIQSPRHLIKEKRETATLKCYPIPRHDTVYWYQQGPGQDPQFLISFYEKMQSDKGSIPDRFSAQQFSDYHSELNMSSLELGDSALYFCASSLGWGYEQYFGPGTRLTVT.

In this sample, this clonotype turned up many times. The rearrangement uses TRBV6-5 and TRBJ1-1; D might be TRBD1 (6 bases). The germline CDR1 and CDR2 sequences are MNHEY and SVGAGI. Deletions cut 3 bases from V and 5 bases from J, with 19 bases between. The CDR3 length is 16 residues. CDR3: CASSYEIGGGRTEAFF. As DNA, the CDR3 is TGTGCCAGCAGTTATGAGATAGGAGGGGGAAGAACTGAAGCTTTCTTT.

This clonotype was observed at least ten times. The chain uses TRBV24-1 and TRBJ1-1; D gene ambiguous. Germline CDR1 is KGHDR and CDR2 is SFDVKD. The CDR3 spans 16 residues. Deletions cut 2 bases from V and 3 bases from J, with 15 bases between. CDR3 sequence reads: CATSDSSAPWYTEAFF. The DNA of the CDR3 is TGTGCCACCAGTGATTCCTCAGCCCCTTGGTACACTGAAGCTTTCTTT.

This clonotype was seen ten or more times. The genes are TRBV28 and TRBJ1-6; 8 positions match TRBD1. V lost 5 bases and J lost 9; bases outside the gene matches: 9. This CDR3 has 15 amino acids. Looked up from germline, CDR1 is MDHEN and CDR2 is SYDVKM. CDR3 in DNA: TGTGCCAGCAGTCAACCAGGGACAGGAGCTTCACCCCTCCACTTT. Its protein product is CASSQPGTGASPLHF. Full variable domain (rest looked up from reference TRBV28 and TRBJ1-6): DVKVTQSSRYLVKRTGEKVFLECVQDMDHENMFWYRQDPGLGLRLIYFSYDVKMKEKGDIPEGYSVSREKKERFSLILESASTNQTSMYLCASSQPGTGASPLHFGNGTRLTVT.

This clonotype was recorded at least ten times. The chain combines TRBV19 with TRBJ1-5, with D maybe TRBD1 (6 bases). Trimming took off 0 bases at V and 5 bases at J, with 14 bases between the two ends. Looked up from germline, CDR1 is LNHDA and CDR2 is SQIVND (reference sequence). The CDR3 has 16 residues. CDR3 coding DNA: TGTGCCAGTAGTATAGATGGATCAGGGGAGCATCAGCCCCAGCATTTT. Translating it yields CASSIDGSGEHQPQHF.

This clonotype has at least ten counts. The CDR3 DNA reads TGTGCCACCGGGCGGGAGAGGAACACCGGGGAGCTGTTTTTT. Its translation is CATGRERNTGELFF. The chain couples TRBV24-1 to TRBJ2-2; the match to TRBD2 covers 7 bases. V lost 9 bases, J lost 1 base, and 4 bases stayed unmatched. The CDR3 sequence is 14 residues long. CDR1 and CDR2 from the germline V gene are KGHDR and SFDVKD.

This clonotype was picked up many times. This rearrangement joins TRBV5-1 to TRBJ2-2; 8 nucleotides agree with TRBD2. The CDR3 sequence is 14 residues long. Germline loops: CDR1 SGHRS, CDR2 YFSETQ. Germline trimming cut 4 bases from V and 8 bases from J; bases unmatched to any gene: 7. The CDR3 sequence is CASSRLATSGELFF. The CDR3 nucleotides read TGCGCCAGCAGCAGACTAGCGACATCAGGGGAGCTGTTTTTT.

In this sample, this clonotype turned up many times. CDR3 in amino acids: CASSLDDTGRNYGYTF. The CDR3, as DNA: TGTGCCAGCAGCCTGGACGACACGGGGAGGAACTATGGCTACACCTTC. V usage is TRBV4-2 and J usage is TRBJ1-2; no firm D call. There are 16 residues in the CDR3. V was shortened by 4 bases and J by 2 bases, with 17 bases between the two germline ends. Germline V gene data show CDR1 as LGHNA and CDR2 as YNFKEQ.

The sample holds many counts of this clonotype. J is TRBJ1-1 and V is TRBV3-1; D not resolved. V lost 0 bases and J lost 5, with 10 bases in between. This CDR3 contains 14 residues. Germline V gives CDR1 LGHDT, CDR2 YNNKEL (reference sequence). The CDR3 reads CASSQENVGTEAFF. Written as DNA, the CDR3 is TGTGCCAGCAGCCAAGAGAATGTGGGGACTGAAGCTTTCTTT.

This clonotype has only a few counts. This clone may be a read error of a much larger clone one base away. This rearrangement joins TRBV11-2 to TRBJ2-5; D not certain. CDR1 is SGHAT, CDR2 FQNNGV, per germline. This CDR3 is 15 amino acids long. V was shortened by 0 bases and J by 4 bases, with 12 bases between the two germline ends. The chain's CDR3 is CASSLEWQVTETQYF. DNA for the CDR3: TGTGCCAGCAGCTTAGAATGGCAGGTGACAGAGACCCAGTACTTC. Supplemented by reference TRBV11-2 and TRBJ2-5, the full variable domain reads EAGVAQSPRYKIIEKRQSVAFWCNPISGHATLYWYQQILGQGPKLLIQFQNNGVVDDSQLPKDRFSAERLKGVDSTLKIQPAKLEDSAVYLCASSLEWQVTETQYFGPGTRLLVL.

The CDR3 nucleotides are TGCGCCAGCAGCCAAGATTGGCAGGGGGCAACCTACGAGCAGTACTTC. This translates into CASSQDWQGATYEQYF. The gene calls are TRBV4-1 and TRBJ2-7, with 8 bases aligning to TRBD1. The CDR3 consists of 16 residues. With V trimmed by 0 bases and J by 2 bases, 6 bases remained unmatched. The germline V gene has CDR1 MGHRA and CDR2 YSYEKL.

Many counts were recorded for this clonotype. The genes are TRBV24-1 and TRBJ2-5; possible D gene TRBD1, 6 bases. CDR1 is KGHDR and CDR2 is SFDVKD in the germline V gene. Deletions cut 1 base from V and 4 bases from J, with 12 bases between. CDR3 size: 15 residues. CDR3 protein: CATSDFTGSVETQYF. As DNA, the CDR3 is TGTGCCACCAGTGATTTCACAGGGTCGGTAGAGACCCAGTACTTC.

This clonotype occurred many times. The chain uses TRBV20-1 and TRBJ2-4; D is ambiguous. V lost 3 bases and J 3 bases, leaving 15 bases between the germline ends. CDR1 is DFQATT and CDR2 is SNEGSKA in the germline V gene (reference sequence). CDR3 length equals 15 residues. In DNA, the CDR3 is TGCAGTGCTAGTGGACCGAAGGGTGGCAAAAACATTCAGTACTTC. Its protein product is CSASGPKGGKNIQYF.

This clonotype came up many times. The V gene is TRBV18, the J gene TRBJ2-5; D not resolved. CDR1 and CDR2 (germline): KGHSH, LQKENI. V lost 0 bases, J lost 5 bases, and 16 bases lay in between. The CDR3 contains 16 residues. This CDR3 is CASSPPDPRALETQYF. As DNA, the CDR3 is TGTGCCAGCTCACCACCGGACCCTCGGGCTTTGGAGACCCAGTACTTC.

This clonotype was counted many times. The CDR3 DNA reads as TGTGCCTGGAGTGTAATTTCAGGGGTTGGGCCCCTCCACTTT. It codes for CAWSVISGVGPLHF. The V call is TRBV30, the J call TRBJ1-6, with a weak D call TRBD1 (6 bases). V was pared by 0 bases and J by 13 bases, with 16 bases between. Per the germline V gene, CDR1 is GTSNPN and CDR2 is SVGIG (reference sequence). There are 14 residues in the CDR3.

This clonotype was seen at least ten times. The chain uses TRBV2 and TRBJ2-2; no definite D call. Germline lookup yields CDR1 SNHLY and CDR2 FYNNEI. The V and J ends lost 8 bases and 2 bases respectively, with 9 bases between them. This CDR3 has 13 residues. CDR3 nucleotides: TGTGCCAGCGGAATTAGAAACACCGGGGAGCTGTTTTTT. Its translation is CASGIRNTGELFF.